This T cell receptor beta chain is from a study of CD4 and CD8 cells across lung adenocarcinoma regions. The germline CDR1 and CDR2 sequences are WNHNN and SYGVQD (reference sequence). The length of the CDR3 is 14 residues. V was cut by 11 bases and J by 4 bases, with 20 bases left in between. MiXCR, applied by TCRdb to the PCR reads, yields one record per CDR3 protein. The sample includes roughly 20,000 distinct CDR3 sequences, roughly half of them seen just once. This clonotype appeared a few times. The sequencing input was CD8+ T cells from the center of a lung tumor. This TCR came from a female donor with lung adenocarcinoma. The CD4 and CD8 labels of this study may be unreliable. J is TRBJ2-5 and V is TRBV10-1; no firm D call. CDR3 bases: TGCGCCCCCTGGATGACAAACAGAAGAGAGACCCAGTACTTC. Protein sequence: CAPWMTNRRETQYF.